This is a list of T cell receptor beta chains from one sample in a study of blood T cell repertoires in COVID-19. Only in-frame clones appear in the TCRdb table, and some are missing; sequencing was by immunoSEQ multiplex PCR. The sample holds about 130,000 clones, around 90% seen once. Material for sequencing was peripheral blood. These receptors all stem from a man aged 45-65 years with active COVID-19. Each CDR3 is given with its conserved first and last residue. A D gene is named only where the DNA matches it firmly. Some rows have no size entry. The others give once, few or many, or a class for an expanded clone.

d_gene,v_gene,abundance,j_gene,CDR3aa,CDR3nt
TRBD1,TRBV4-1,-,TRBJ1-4,CASSQRDREIIEKLFF,TGCGCCAGCAGCCAACGGGACAGGGAGATTATAGAAAAACTGTTTTTT
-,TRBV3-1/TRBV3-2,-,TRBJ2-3,CASSQDPPSTDTQYF,TGTGCCAGCAGCCAAGATCCTCCCAGCACAGATACGCAGTATTTT
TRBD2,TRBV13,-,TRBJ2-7,CASSSTSGGTYEQYF,TGTGCCAGCAGCTCGACTAGCGGGGGGACCTACGAGCAGTACTTC
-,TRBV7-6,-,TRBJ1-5,CASSLVGNQPQHF,TGTGCCAGCAGCTTAGTCGGCAATCAGCCCCAGCATTTT
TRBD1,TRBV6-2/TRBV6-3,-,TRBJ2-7,CASSPSGQGPYEQYF,TGTGCCAGCAGTCCCTCGGGACAGGGGCCCTACGAGCAGTACTTC
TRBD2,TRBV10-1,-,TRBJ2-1,CASGSGGSYNEQFF,TGCGCCAGCGGTAGCGGGGGCTCCTACAATGAGCAGTTCTTC
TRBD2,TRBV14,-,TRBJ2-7,CASSQDPLAGDSYRSYEQYF,TGTGCCAGCAGCCAAGATCCCCTAGCGGGGGATTCATACCGTTCATACGAGCAGTACTTC
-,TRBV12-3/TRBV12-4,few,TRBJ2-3,CASSFYPDTQYF,TGTGCCAGCAGTTTCTATCCAGATACGCAGTATTTT
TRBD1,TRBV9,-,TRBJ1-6,CASSVEQGRYSPLHF,TGTGCCAGCAGCGTAGAACAGGGGAGATATTCACCCCTCCACTTT
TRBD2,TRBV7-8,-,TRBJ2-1,CASSFTSGGEQFF,TGTGCCAGCAGCTTTACTAGCGGGGGTGAGCAGTTCTTC
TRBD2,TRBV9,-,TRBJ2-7,CASSVGASGTSYEQYF,TGTGCCAGCAGCGTAGGTGCTAGCGGGACCTCCTACGAGCAGTACTTC
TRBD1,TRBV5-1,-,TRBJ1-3,CASSLGSGTGSIYF,TGCGCCAGCAGCTTGGGTTCCGGGACAGGGAGTATATATTTT
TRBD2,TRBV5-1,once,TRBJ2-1,CASTLAGGMNEQFF,TGCGCCAGCACCCTAGCGGGAGGGATGAATGAGCAGTTCTTC
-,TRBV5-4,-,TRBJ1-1,CASAKGGPEGTEAFF,TGTGCCAGCGCCAAGGGAGGCCCCGAGGGCACTGAAGCTTTCTTT
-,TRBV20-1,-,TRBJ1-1,CSAWWPPEAFF,TGCAGTGCCTGGTGGCCTCCGGAAGCTTTCTTT
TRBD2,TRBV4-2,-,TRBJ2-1,CASSTPGGGAYNEQFF,TGTGCCAGCAGCACCCCTGGCGGGGGGGCTTACAATGAGCAGTTCTTC
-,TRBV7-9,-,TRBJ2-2,CASSTDRLLTVGELFF,TGTGCCAGCAGCACAGACAGACTGCTGACGGTCGGGGAGCTGTTTTTT
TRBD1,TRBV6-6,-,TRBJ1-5,CASSYRDRQGNQPQHF,TGTGCCAGCAGTTACCGAGACCGACAGGGGAATCAGCCCCAGCATTTT
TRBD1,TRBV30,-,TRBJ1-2,CAWGQGSYGYTF,TGTGCCTGGGGACAGGGTTCATATGGCTACACCTTC
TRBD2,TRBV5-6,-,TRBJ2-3,CASRGRGATDTQYF,TGTGCCAGCCGAGGGAGGGGCGCAACAGATACGCAGTATTTT
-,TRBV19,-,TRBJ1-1,CASSILPPSGEAFF,TGTGCCAGTAGTATATTACCCCCCTCGGGGGAAGCTTTCTTT
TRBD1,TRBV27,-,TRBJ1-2,CASSSGTDYGYTF,TGTGCCAGCAGTTCGGGGACAGACTATGGCTACACCTTC
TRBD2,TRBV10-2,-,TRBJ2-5,CASSAGTSGGARETQYF,TGCGCCAGCAGTGCCGGGACTAGCGGGGGGGCCCGGGAGACCCAGTACTTC
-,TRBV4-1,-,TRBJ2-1,CASSQEVRAEYNEQFF,TGCGCCAGCAGCCAAGAAGTACGAGCGGAATACAATGAGCAGTTCTTC
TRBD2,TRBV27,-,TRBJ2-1,CASRETTSGRQEQFF,TGTGCCAGCAGAGAGACGACTAGCGGGAGACAGGAGCAGTTCTTC
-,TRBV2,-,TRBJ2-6,CASTKTRAGFTGANVLTF,TGTGCCAGCACTAAAACCAGGGCAGGGTTTACTGGGGCCAACGTCCTGACTTTC
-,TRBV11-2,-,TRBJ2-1,CASSLIGHPNEQFF,TGTGCCAGCAGCTTAATTGGACACCCCAATGAGCAGTTCTTC
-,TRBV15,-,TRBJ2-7,CATSRGRGGYEQYF,TGTGCCACCAGCAGGGGGAGGGGGGGCTACGAGCAGTACTTC
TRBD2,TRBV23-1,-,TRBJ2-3,CASSQSAGVATDTQYF,TGCGCCAGCAGTCAATCAGCGGGGGTTGCGACAGATACGCAGTATTTT
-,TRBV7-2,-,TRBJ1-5,CASSLDLNQPQHF,TGTGCCAGCAGCTTAGACCTAAATCAGCCCCAGCATTTT
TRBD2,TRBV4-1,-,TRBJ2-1,CASSQVGTRMTSGRGWQFF,TGCGCCAGCAGCCAAGTTGGGACACGGATGACTAGCGGGAGGGGTTGGCAGTTCTTC
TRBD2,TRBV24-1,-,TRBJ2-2,CATSDLSMLAGGLNTGELFF,TGTGCCACCAGTGATTTGTCGATGCTAGCGGGTGGATTGAACACCGGGGAGCTGTTTTTT
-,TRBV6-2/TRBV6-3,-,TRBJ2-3,CASSYSSSGTDTQYF,TGTGCCAGCAGTTACTCGTCTAGTGGTACAGATACGCAGTATTTT
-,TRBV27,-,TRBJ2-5,CASSSARAFLETQYF,TGTGCCAGCAGTTCAGCCAGGGCGTTTCTAGAGACCCAGTACTTC
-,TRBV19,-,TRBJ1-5,CASSLDSGAWPQHF,TGTGCCAGTAGTCTGGACAGCGGCGCTTGGCCCCAGCATTTT
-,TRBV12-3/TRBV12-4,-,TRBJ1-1,CASSFQGNTEAFF,TGTGCCAGCAGTTTTCAGGGGAACACTGAAGCTTTCTTT
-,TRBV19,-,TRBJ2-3,CASSMLAQGDTQYF,TGTGCCAGTAGTATGCTAGCGCAAGGAGATACGCAGTATTTT
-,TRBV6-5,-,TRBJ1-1,CASSLQGTNTEAFF,TGTGCCAGCAGCCTACAGGGAACGAACACTGAAGCTTTCTTT
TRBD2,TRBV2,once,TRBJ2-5,CASRALAEETQYF,TGTGCCAGCAGGGCACTAGCGGAAGAGACCCAGTACTTC
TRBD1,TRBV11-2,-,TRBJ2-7,CASTNRDRGSYEQYF,TGTGCCAGCACCAACCGGGACAGGGGTTCCTACGAGCAGTACTTC
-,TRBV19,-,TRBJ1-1,CASSISGLMNTEAFF,TGTGCCAGTAGTATATCGGGACTCATGAACACTGAAGCTTTCTTT
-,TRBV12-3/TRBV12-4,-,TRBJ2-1,CASRWDSAGEQFF,TGTGCCAGCAGATGGGACAGTGCGGGGGAGCAGTTCTTC
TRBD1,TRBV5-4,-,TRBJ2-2,CASSSTTGWVGELFF,TGTGCCAGCAGCTCCACGACAGGGTGGGTCGGGGAGCTGTTTTTT
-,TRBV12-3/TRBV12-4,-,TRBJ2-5,CASSRGLGETQYF,TGTGCCAGCAGCCGAGGACTGGGGGAGACCCAGTACTTC
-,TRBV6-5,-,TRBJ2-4,CASSYGGTQAKNIQYF,TGTGCCAGCAGTTACGGTGGGACTCAAGCCAAAAACATTCAGTACTTC
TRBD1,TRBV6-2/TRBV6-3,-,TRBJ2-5,CASSSQGETQYF,TGTGCCAGCAGTTCACAGGGGGAGACCCAGTACTTC
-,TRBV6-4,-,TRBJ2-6,CASSELAGTGANVLTF,TGTGCCAGCAGTGAGCTCGCGGGAACTGGGGCCAACGTCCTGACTTTC
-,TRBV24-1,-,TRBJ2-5,CATSSRQLQETQYF,TGTGCCACCAGTTCGAGACAGTTACAAGAGACCCAGTACTTC